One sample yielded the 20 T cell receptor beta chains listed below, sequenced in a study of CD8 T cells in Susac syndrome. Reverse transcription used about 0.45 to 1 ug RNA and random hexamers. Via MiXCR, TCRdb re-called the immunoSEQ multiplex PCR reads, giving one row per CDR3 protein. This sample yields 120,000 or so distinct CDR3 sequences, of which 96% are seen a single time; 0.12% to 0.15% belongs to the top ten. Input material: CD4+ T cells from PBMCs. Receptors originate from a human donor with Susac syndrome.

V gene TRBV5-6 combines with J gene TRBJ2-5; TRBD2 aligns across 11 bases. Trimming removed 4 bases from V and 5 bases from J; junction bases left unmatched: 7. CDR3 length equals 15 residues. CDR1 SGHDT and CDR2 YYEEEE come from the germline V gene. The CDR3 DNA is TGTGCCAGCAGCCGGACTAGCGGGTCCTGGGAGACCCAGTACTTC. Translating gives CASSRTSGSWETQYF.

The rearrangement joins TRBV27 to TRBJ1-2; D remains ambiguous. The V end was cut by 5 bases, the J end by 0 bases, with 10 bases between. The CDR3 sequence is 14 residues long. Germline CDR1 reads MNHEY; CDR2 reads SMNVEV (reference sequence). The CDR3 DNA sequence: TGTGCCAGCAGTAGGAGGGAAGCTAACTATGGCTACACCTTC. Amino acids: CASSRREANYGYTF.

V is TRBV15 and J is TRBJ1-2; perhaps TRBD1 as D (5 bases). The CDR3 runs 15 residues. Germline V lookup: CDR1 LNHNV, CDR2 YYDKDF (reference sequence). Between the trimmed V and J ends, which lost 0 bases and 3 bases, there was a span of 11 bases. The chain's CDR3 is CATSRDLGDYYGYTF. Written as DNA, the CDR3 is TGTGCCACCAGCAGAGATCTAGGGGATTACTATGGCTACACCTTC.

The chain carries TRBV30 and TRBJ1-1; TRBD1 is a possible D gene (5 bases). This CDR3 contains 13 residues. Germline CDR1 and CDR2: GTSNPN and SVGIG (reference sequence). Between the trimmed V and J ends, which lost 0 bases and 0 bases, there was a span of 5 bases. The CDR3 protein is CAWSVGVNTEAFF. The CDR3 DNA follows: TGTGCCTGGAGTGTAGGGGTGAACACTGAAGCTTTCTTT.

The chain's CDR3 is CASTSLVDEQFF. The CDR3 DNA is TGTGCCAGCACGTCGCTAGTGGATGAGCAGTTCTTC. V is TRBV2 and J is TRBJ2-1; D is ambiguous. Germline V lookup: CDR1 SNHLY, CDR2 FYNNEI. The CDR3 extends over 12 amino acids. Trimming cost V 7 bases and J 8 bases, with 12 bases left between them.

CDR3 in amino acids: CASSFTSSTDTQYF. The CDR3 nucleotides are TGCGCCAGCAGCTTCACCTCTAGCACAGATACGCAGTATTTT. V gene TRBV5-1 combines with J gene TRBJ2-3; no clear D gene. Trimming pared 2 bases from V and 0 bases from J, leaving 7 bases between. CDR3 size: 14 residues. The germline gives CDR1 SGHRS, CDR2 YFSETQ.

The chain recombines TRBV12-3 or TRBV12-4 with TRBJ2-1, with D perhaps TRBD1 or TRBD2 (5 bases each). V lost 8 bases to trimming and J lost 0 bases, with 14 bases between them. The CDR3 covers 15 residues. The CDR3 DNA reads TGTGCCAGCCAGGGACGGAGAGTCTCCTACAATGAGCAGTTCTTC. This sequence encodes CASQGRRVSYNEQFF.

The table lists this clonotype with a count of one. CDR3 sequence: CASLEREDTDTQYF. Here the CDR3 DNA reads TGTGCCAGCCTAGAGCGGGAGGATACAGATACGCAGTATTTT. The rearrangement links TRBV2 to TRBJ2-3; 9 bases are shared with TRBD2. The junction had 6 bases not matched to a gene; V was cut back by 8 bases and J by 3 bases. Germline CDR1 SNHLY, CDR2 FYNNEI. The CDR3 has 14 residues.

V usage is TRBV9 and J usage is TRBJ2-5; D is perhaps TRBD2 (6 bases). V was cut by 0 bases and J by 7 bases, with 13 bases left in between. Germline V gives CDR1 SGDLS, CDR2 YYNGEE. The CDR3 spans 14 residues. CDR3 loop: CASSVDPGVATQYF. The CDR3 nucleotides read TGTGCCAGCAGCGTAGATCCGGGAGTGGCGACCCAGTACTTC.

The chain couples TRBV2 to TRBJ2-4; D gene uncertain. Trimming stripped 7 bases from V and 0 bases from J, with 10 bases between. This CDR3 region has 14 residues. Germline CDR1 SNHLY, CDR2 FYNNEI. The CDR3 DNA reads TGTGCCAGCACCAACGTACTAGCCAAAAACATTCAGTACTTC. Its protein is CASTNVLAKNIQYF. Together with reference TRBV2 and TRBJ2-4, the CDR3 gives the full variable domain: EPEVTQTPSHQVTQMGQEVILRCVPISNHLYFYWYRQILGQKVEFLVSFYNNEISEKSEIFDDQFSVERPDGSNFTLKIRSTKLEDSAMYFCASTNVLAKNIQYFGAGTRLSVL.

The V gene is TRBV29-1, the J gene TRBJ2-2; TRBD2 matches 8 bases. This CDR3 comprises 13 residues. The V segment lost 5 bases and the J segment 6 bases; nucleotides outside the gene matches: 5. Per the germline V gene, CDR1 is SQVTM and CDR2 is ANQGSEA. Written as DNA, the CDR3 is TGCAGCGTTCAGCGGGAGTTCTCCGGGGAGCTGTTTTTT. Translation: CSVQREFSGELFF.

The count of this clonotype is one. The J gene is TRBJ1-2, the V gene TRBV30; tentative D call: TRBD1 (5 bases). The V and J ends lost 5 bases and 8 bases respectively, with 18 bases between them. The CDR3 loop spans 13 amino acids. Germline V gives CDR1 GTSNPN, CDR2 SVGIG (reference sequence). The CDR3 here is CAWRRDSFGGYTF. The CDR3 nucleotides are TGTGCCTGGCGCCGGGACTCCTTCGGCGGCTACACCTTC.

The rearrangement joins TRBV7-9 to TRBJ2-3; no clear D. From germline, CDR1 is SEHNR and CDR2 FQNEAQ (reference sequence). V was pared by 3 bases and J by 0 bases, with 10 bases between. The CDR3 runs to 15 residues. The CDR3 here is CASSFGQASTDTQYF. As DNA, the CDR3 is TGTGCCAGCAGCTTCGGGCAAGCTAGCACAGATACGCAGTATTTT.

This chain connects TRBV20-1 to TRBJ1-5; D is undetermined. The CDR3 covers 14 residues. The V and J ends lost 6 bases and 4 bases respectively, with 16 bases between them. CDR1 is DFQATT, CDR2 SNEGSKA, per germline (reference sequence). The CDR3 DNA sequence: TGCAGTGCGAGGATGCCGGGATTTAATCAGCCCCAGCATTTT. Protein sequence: CSARMPGFNQPQHF.

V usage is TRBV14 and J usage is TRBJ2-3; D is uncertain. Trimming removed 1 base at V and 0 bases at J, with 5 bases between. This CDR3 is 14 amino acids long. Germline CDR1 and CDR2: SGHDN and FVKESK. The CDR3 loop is CASSQGYSTDTQYF. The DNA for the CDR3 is TGTGCCAGCAGCCAAGGGTACAGCACAGATACGCAGTATTTT.

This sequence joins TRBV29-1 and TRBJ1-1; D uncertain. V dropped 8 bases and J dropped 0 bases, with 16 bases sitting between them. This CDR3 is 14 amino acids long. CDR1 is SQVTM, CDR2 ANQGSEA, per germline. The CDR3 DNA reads TGCAGCTTCAAGGGTCCCGGGATGAACACTGAAGCTTTCTTT. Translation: CSFKGPGMNTEAFF.

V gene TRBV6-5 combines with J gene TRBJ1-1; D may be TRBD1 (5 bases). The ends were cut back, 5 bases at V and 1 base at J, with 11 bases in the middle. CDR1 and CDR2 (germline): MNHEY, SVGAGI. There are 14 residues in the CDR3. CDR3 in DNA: TGTGCCAGCAGTCAAGGGGTGAAGAACACTGAAGCTTTCTTT. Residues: CASSQGVKNTEAFF.

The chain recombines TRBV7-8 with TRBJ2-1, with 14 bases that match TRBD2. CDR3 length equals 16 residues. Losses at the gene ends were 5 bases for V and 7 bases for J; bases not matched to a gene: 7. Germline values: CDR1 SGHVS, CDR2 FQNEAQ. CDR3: CASSPGRLAGGNEQFF. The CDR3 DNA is TGTGCCAGCAGCCCCGGGCGACTAGCGGGAGGGAATGAGCAGTTCTTC.

This CDR3 reads CASSPGTASFISGANVLTF. In DNA, the CDR3 is TGTGCCAGCAGTCCTGGGACAGCTTCTTTTATTTCTGGGGCCAACGTCCTGACTTTC. This chain connects TRBV6-1 to TRBJ2-6, with 7 bases matching TRBD1. The CDR3 contains 19 residues. The ends lost 5 bases at V and 1 base at J; junction bases unmatched: 14. Germline loops: CDR1 MNHNS, CDR2 SASEGT.

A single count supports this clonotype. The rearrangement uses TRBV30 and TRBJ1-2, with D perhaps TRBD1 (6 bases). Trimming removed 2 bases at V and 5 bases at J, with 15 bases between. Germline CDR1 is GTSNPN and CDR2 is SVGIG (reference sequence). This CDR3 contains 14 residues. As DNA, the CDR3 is TGTGCCTGGAGTATTCAGGGAGGGGGGTATGGCTACACCTTC. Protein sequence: CAWSIQGGGYGYTF.